Listed here are 18 T cell receptor beta chains from one sample, sequenced in a study of identical twins' blood T cells. In TCRdb, the 5' RACE reads were re-called with MiXCR into one record per CDR3 protein. This sample yields 350,000 to 400,000 distinct CDR3 sequences, of which roughly 28% are seen a single time; about 6% belongs to the top ten. Material for sequencing was PBMCs. The receptors stem from a woman aged 18-50 years in good health.

The genes are TRBV18 and TRBJ2-5; 7 bases agree with TRBD2. With 3 bases clipped from V and 5 bases from J, the junction kept 12 bases outside the gene matches. Germline CDR1 KGHSH, CDR2 LQKENI. The CDR3 is made up of 16 amino acids. The CDR3 loop is CASSPTSETNQETQYF. DNA for the CDR3: TGTGCCAGCTCACCTACTAGCGAAACTAATCAGGAGACCCAGTACTTC.

V gene TRBV9 combines with J gene TRBJ1-3; D remains unclear. Germline CDR1 and CDR2: SGDLS and YYNGEE. The CDR3 loop spans 13 amino acids. V was trimmed by 6 bases and J by 2 bases, leaving 9 bases between them. The CDR3 nucleotides read TGTGCCAGCAAGGGTCCTGCTGGAAACACCATATATTTT. Protein sequence: CASKGPAGNTIYF.

There are a few counts of this clonotype. This chain uses TRBV7-8 with TRBJ1-5, with 9 positions matching TRBD1. The CDR3 sequence is 16 residues long. Germline V CDR1 and CDR2: SGHVS, FQNEAQ. The ends lost 5 bases at V and 3 bases at J; junction bases unmatched: 8. The CDR3 here is CASSGADRGLNQPQHF. In DNA, the CDR3 is TGTGCCAGCAGCGGCGCGGACAGGGGACTCAATCAGCCCCAGCATTTT.

The rearrangement joins TRBV20-1 to TRBJ1-3; TRBD1 aligns across 7 bases. The trim removed 0 bases at V and 2 bases at J, leaving 4 bases unmatched. The CDR3 has 15 amino acids. In germline, CDR1 is DFQATT, CDR2 SNEGSKA (reference sequence). CDR3 region: CSARESGTAGNTIYF. CDR3 in DNA: TGCAGTGCTAGAGAATCAGGGACAGCTGGAAACACCATATATTTT.

This sequence joins TRBV4-3 and TRBJ2-7; TRBD2 matches at 9 bases. This CDR3 has 17 amino acids. The germline gives CDR1 LGHNA, CDR2 YSLEER. With 1 base clipped from V and 4 bases from J, the junction kept 11 bases outside the gene matches. The DNA of the CDR3 is TGCGCCAGCAGCCAAGTTGCGCTAGCGGGAAATGTTTACGAGCAGTACTTC. It is translated as CASSQVALAGNVYEQYF.

The CDR3 nucleotides read TGTGCCAGCACCTCCTCCGGTAGGGGTTACAATGAGCAGTTCTTC. It encodes CASTSSGRGYNEQFF. V is TRBV7-9 and J is TRBJ2-1, with a tentative D call TRBD1 (5 bases). Trimming left V 7 bases short and J 4 bases short, with 17 bases between. The germline CDR1 and CDR2 sequences are SEHNR and FQNEAQ (reference sequence). There are 15 residues in the CDR3. Based on the CDR3 plus reference TRBV7-9 and TRBJ2-1, the full variable domain is DTGVSQNPRHKITKRGQNVTFRCDPISEHNRLYWYRQTLGQGPEFLTYFQNEAQLEKSRLLSDRFSAERPKGSFSTLEIQRTEQGDSAMYLCASTSSGRGYNEQFFGPGTRLTVL.

The chain carries TRBV7-9 and TRBJ2-1; D gene unclear. Germline CDR1 SEHNR, CDR2 FQNEAQ (reference sequence). V shed 5 bases and J shed 5 bases, with 7 bases lying between them. The CDR3 covers 12 residues. CDR3 DNA sequence: TGTGCCAGCAGCCACCCCCACAATGAGCAGTTCTTC. Amino acid sequence: CASSHPHNEQFF.

The chain has TRBV5-1 and TRBJ1-2; unclear D gene. The CDR3 is 12 residues long. Trimming stripped 0 bases from V and 6 bases from J, with 6 bases between. Germline V gene sequence: CDR1 SGHRS, CDR2 YFSETQ. CDR3: CASSLGLDGYTF. CDR3 bases: TGCGCCAGCAGCTTGGGGTTGGATGGCTACACCTTC.

In nucleotides, the CDR3 is TGCAGTGCTAGATCACCGACAGTGGTACGGAATGAGCAGTTCTTC. Protein sequence: CSARSPTVVRNEQFF. The rearrangement uses TRBV20-1 and TRBJ2-1, with a weak D call TRBD1 (5 bases). The V and J ends lost 2 bases and 7 bases respectively, with 18 bases between them. Germline V CDR1 and CDR2: DFQATT, SNEGSKA (reference sequence). CDR3 length: 15 amino acids.

In this sample, this clonotype turned up a few times. The V gene is TRBV28, the J gene TRBJ1-5; 7 nucleotides agree with TRBD1. CDR1 and CDR2 (germline): MDHEN, SYDVKM. Trimming cost V 7 bases and J 7 bases; bases outside gene matches: 10. CDR3 length equals 14 residues. CDR3 protein: CASNGAGGYQPQHF. The CDR3 DNA reads as TGTGCCAGCAACGGGGCAGGGGGATACCAGCCCCAGCATTTT.

This rearrangement joins TRBV7-2 to TRBJ2-1; 9 bases agree with TRBD2. V dropped 6 bases and J dropped 5; count of bases not matched to a gene: 8. The CDR3 extends over 15 amino acids. CDR1 is SGHTA, CDR2 FQGNSA, per germline. CDR3 DNA: TGTGCCAGCAGTTTAAGCGGGGGGCTGGACAATGAGCAGTTCTTC. Translation: CASSLSGGLDNEQFF.

At least ten counts were recorded for this clonotype. The rearrangement uses TRBV20-1 and TRBJ2-7; 8 nucleotides match TRBD2. The CDR3 totals 18 residues. After removal of 6 bases from V and 12 bases from J, the junction contained 31 bases not matched to a gene. Germline CDR1 is DFQATT and CDR2 is SNEGSKA (reference sequence). The CDR3 DNA sequence: TGCAGTGCCCTGGAACGGATAGTAGAGACTAGCGCGACGAAAGGTCCGTACTTC. Translated: CSALERIVETSATKGPYF.

The chain recombines TRBV12-3 or TRBV12-4 with TRBJ2-2, with TRBD1 as a possible D gene (6 bases). The CDR3 loop spans 13 amino acids. Between the trimmed V and J ends, which lost 6 bases and 5 bases, there was a span of 10 bases. CDR3 nucleotide sequence: TGTGCCAGCAGCCGCAGGGGTACCGGGGAGCTGTTTTTT. Its translation: CASSRRGTGELFF.

This clonotype occurred many times. This chain links TRBV29-1 with TRBJ2-7; D remains ambiguous. Trimming shortened V by 4 bases and J by 5 bases, and 9 bases separated the two germline ends. Germline V gene lookup returns CDR1 SQVTM and CDR2 ANQGSEA. The CDR3 spans 11 residues. The DNA of the CDR3 is TGCAGCGTTGGTATGGGAAACGAGCAGTACTTC. Translated: CSVGMGNEQYF.

The CDR3 nucleotides read TGTGCCTGGCTTGAGTCGTGGTCCGATGAGCAGTTCTTC. Its protein product is CAWLESWSDEQFF. The genes are TRBV30 and TRBJ2-1; no definite D call. CDR1 GTSNPN and CDR2 SVGIG come from the germline V gene (reference sequence). Trimming cost V 5 bases and J 8 bases, with 16 bases left between them. This CDR3 is 13 amino acids long.

The chain couples TRBV5-1 to TRBJ2-2, with TRBD2 matching over 12 bases. The germline CDR1 and CDR2 sequences are SGHRS and YFSETQ. The V segment lost 2 bases and the J segment 4 bases; nucleotides outside the gene matches: 6. CDR3 length: 17 residues. Written as DNA, the CDR3 is TGCGCCAGCAGCTTTGAACTAGCGGGGGGACCCACCGGGGAGCTGTTTTTT. As protein: CASSFELAGGPTGELFF.

This clonotype was seen more than once but under ten times. CDR3 DNA: TGCGCCAGCAGCCTCCGGGGACGGGTCGACTCCTACAATGAGCAGTTCTTC. Its protein is CASSLRGRVDSYNEQFF. This rearrangement joins TRBV4-3 to TRBJ2-1; D possibly uses TRBD1 or TRBD2 (5 bases each). V was clipped by 4 bases and J by 0 bases, with 16 bases between them. In germline, CDR1 is LGHNA, CDR2 YSLEER. The length of the CDR3 is 17 residues.

The chain recombines TRBV7-9 with TRBJ1-1; tentatively, D is TRBD1 (6 bases). This CDR3 region has 15 residues. Germline assignment: CDR1 SEHNR and CDR2 FQNEAQ (reference sequence). Trimming cost V 5 bases and J 3 bases, with 16 bases left between them. The CDR3 nucleotides read TGTGCCAGCAGCCCTAGGGGAGGGGGTCACACTGAAGCTTTCTTT. This codes for CASSPRGGGHTEAFF. Drawing the rest from reference TRBV7-9 and TRBJ1-1, the complete variable domain is DTGVSQNPRHKITKRGQNVTFRCDPISEHNRLYWYRQTLGQGPEFLTYFQNEAQLEKSRLLSDRFSAERPKGSFSTLEIQRTEQGDSAMYLCASSPRGGGHTEAFFGQGTRLTVV.